The 4 T cell receptor beta chains below were found in one sample sequenced in a study of blood T cell repertoires in COVID-19. Assay: immunoSEQ multiplex PCR; the TCRdb copy retains only in-frame clones and omits some. The sample yields roughly 280,000 clones, approximately 86% seen once. Sequencing input: peripheral blood. These receptors were obtained from a man younger than 45 with active or convalescent COVID-19.

The V call is TRBV11-2, the J call TRBJ1-1; perhaps TRBD1 as D (6 bases). Germline loops: CDR1 SGHAT, CDR2 FQNNGV. CDR3 size: 13 residues. Trimming shortened V by 2 bases and J by 11 bases, and 15 bases separated the two germline ends. The CDR3 coding sequence is TGTGCCAGCAGCTTATACTATATGGGGGCCGCTTTCTTT. It is translated as CASSLYYMGAAFF.

The chain joins TRBV27 to TRBJ2-7, with unresolved D. The V gene lost 5 bases and the J gene lost 5 bases, with 16 bases spanning the gap. In germline, CDR1 is MNHEY, CDR2 SMNVEV (reference sequence). The CDR3 has 14 residues. CDR3 protein: CASSPRSHADEQYF. DNA for the CDR3: TGTGCCAGCAGTCCAAGGTCCCACGCGGACGAGCAGTACTTC.

This chain connects TRBV28 to TRBJ2-7; 12 bases align to TRBD2. Germline V gene lookup returns CDR1 MDHEN and CDR2 SYDVKM. The trim removed 5 bases at V and 3 bases at J, leaving 8 bases unmatched. The CDR3 is 16 amino acids. The CDR3 DNA reads TGTGCCAGCAGTGCCCATCTAGCGGGGGGGATCTACGAGCAGTACTTC. Amino acids: CASSAHLAGGIYEQYF.

Here the CDR3 DNA reads TGTGCCAGCAGCGCCCCCGGGACAGGGAATAGTGAAAAACTGTTTTTT. Residues: CASSAPGTGNSEKLFF. The gene calls are TRBV7-8 and TRBJ1-4; TRBD1 agrees at 9 bases. The CDR3 runs 16 residues. J was trimmed by 7 bases and V by 5 bases; bases with no gene match: 11. Germline lookup yields CDR1 SGHVS and CDR2 FQNEAQ.